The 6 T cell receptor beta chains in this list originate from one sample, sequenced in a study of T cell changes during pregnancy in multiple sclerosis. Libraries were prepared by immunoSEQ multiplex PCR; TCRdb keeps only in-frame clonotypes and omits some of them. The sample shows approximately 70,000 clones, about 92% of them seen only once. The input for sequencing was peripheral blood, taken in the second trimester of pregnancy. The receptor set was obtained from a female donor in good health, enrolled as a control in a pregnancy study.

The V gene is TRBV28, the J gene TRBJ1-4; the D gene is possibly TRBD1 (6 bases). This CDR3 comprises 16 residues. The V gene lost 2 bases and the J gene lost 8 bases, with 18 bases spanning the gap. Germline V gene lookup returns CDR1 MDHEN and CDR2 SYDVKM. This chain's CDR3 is CASSLGSTGQGEKLFF. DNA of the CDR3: TGTGCCAGCAGTTTAGGGTCGACAGGTCAGGGGGAAAAACTGTTTTTT.

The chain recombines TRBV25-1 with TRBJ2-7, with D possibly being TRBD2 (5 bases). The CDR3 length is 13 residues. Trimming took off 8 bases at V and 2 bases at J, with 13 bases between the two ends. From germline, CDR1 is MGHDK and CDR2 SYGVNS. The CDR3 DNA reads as TGTGCCAGCGGTACCTTCGGGGCCTACGAGCAGTACTTC. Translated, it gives CASGTFGAYEQYF.

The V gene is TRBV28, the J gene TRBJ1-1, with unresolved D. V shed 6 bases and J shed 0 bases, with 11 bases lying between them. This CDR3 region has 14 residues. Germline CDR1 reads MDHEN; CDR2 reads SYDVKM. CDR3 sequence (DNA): TGTGCCAGCAGCTCGACCGGGATGAACACTGAAGCTTTCTTT. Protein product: CASSSTGMNTEAFF.

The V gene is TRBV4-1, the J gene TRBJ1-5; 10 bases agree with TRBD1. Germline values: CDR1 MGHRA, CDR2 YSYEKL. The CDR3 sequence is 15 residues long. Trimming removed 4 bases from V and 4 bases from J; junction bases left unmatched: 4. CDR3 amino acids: CASSPRDRGNQPQHF. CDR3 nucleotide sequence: TGCGCCAGCAGCCCCAGGGACAGGGGAAATCAGCCCCAGCATTTT.

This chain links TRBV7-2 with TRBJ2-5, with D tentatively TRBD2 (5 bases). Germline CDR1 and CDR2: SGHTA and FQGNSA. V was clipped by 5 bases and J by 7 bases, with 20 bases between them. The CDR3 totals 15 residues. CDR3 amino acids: CASSGVARPGGTQYF. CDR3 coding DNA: TGTGCCAGCAGCGGGGTAGCGCGACCGGGTGGGACCCAGTACTTC. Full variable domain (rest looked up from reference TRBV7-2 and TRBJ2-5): GAGVSQSPSNKVTEKGKDVELRCDPISGHTALYWYRQSLGQGLEFLIYFQGNSAPDKSGLPSDRFSAERTGGSVSTLTIQRTQQEDSAVYLCASSGVARPGGTQYFGPGTRLLVL.

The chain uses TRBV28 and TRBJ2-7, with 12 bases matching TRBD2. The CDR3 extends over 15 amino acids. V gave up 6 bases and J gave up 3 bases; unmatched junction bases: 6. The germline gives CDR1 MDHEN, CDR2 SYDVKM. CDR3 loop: CASSRRLAGVYEQYF. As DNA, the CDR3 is TGTGCCAGCAGCCGAAGACTAGCGGGGGTCTACGAGCAGTACTTC.